Shown below are 11 T cell receptor beta chains from a single sample sequenced in a study of shared clonotypes between healthy human individuals. Repertoires were generated with immunoSEQ multiplex PCR, while TCRdb's copy carries only in-frame clones and drops some. The sample lists millions of clones; more than 80% were seen once. The sample consisted of naive CD4+ T cells from PBMCs. Subset here: CD45RA+ positively selected. The receptors were sampled from a man younger than 30 in good health. Some clones in this sample may be carry-over from other donors' samples.

The chain employs TRBV30 and TRBJ2-5; 9 bases are a match to TRBD2. The length of the CDR3 is 16 residues. Germline CDR1 GTSNPN, CDR2 SVGIG (reference sequence). The junction had 16 bases not matched to a gene; V was cut back by 7 bases and J by 4 bases. CDR3 in DNA: TGTGCCTCGAAGGGGGAAATAGCGGGAGTTCGAGAGACCCAGTACTTC. Translated: CASKGEIAGVRETQYF.

V and J are TRBV7-3 and TRBJ2-7, with a weak D call TRBD1 (5 bases). The CDR3 is 13 amino acids. Germline loops: CDR1 SGHTA, CDR2 FQGTGA. V lost 5 bases and J 3 bases, leaving 11 bases between the germline ends. CDR3: CASSPDGHYEQYF. CDR3 bases: TGTGCCAGCAGCCCGGACGGACACTACGAGCAGTACTTC.

J is TRBJ1-4 and V is TRBV4-1; TRBD1 matches at 8 bases. This CDR3 comprises 15 residues. Trimming took 5 bases from V and 8 from J; bases not matched to a gene: 10. Per germline, CDR1 MGHRA and CDR2 YSYEKL. The CDR3 sequence is CASSVRQGLGEKLFF. The CDR3 region has the DNA TGCGCCAGCAGCGTCCGACAGGGGCTGGGGGAAAAACTGTTTTTT.

This rearrangement joins TRBV15 to TRBJ2-7; 8 nucleotides align to TRBD1. The CDR3 extends over 14 amino acids. Germline loops: CDR1 LNHNV, CDR2 YYDKDF (reference sequence). J lost 3 bases, V lost 1 base, and 2 bases had no gene match. CDR3 DNA sequence: TGTGCCACCAGCAGAGTCACAGGGGGCTACGAGCAGTACTTC. Translated: CATSRVTGGYEQYF.

The gene calls are TRBV7-9 and TRBJ1-4; possible D gene TRBD1, 5 bases. This CDR3 has 15 residues. Germline CDR1 reads SEHNR; CDR2 reads FQNEAQ (reference sequence). V dropped 3 bases and J dropped 8 bases, with 16 bases sitting between them. CDR3 coding DNA: TGTGCCAGCAGCTTTATGGGGGACCGAGGGGAAAAACTGTTTTTT. The encoded protein is CASSFMGDRGEKLFF.

The J gene is TRBJ1-4, the V gene TRBV7-2; D perhaps matches TRBD1 (5 bases). V was pared by 6 bases and J by 7 bases, with 12 bases between. The CDR3 length is 13 residues. In germline, CDR1 is SGHTA, CDR2 FQGNSA. CDR3 region: CASSPIGGEKLFF. The CDR3 nucleotides are TGTGCCAGCAGTCCGATTGGGGGTGAAAAACTGTTTTTT.

CDR3 in amino acids: CASSPLGGRNTGELFF. The DNA for the CDR3 is TGTGCCAGCAGCCCTCTCGGAGGAAGAAACACCGGGGAGCTGTTTTTT. The chain couples TRBV7-6 to TRBJ2-2; the D gene is possibly TRBD2 (5 bases). Trimming removed 5 bases from V and 2 bases from J, with 15 bases in between. CDR1 is SGHVS, CDR2 FNYEAQ, per germline. The CDR3 contains 16 residues. Supplemented by reference TRBV7-6 and TRBJ2-2, the full variable domain reads GAGVSQSPRYKVTKRGQDVALRCDPISGHVSLYWYRQALGQGPEFLTYFNYEAQQDKSGLPNDRFSAERPEGSISTLTIQRTEQRDSAMYRCASSPLGGRNTGELFFGEGSRLTVL.

J is TRBJ2-2 and V is TRBV5-4, with TRBD2 matching 8 bases. Losses at the gene ends were 4 bases for V and 1 base for J; bases not matched to a gene: 6. Germline V gene data show CDR1 as SGHNT and CDR2 as YYREEE (reference sequence). The CDR3 has 16 amino acids. CDR3 protein: CASSDGRGGNTGELFF. CDR3 DNA sequence: TGTGCCAGCAGCGACGGGAGGGGAGGGAACACCGGGGAGCTGTTTTTT.

The DNA of the CDR3 is TGTGCCAGCAGCTTAGAGTACGGGAAATACGAGCAGTACTTC. Translating gives CASSLEYGKYEQYF. The chain links TRBV7-9 to TRBJ2-7; tentatively, D is TRBD2 (5 bases). This CDR3 is 14 amino acids long. V was cut by 1 base and J by 4 bases, with 11 bases left in between. Per the germline V gene, CDR1 is SEHNR and CDR2 is FQNEAQ (reference sequence). Based on the CDR3 plus reference TRBV7-9 and TRBJ2-7, the full variable domain is DTGVSQNPRHKITKRGQNVTFRCDPISEHNRLYWYRQTLGQGPEFLTYFQNEAQLEKSRLLSDRFSAERPKGSFSTLEIQRTEQGDSAMYLCASSLEYGKYEQYFGPGTRLTVT.

The V call is TRBV11-2, the J call TRBJ1-2; no clear D. The ends were cut back, 1 base at V and 4 bases at J, with 7 bases in the middle. The germline V gene encodes CDR1 SGHAT and CDR2 FQNNGV. CDR3 size: 13 residues. CDR3 region: CASSLALLYGYTF. The CDR3, as DNA: TGTGCCAGCAGCTTAGCACTGCTCTATGGCTACACCTTC. Using reference TRBV11-2 and TRBJ1-2 for the parts outside the CDR3, the full variable domain is EAGVAQSPRYKIIEKRQSVAFWCNPISGHATLYWYQQILGQGPKLLIQFQNNGVVDDSQLPKDRFSAERLKGVDSTLKIQPAKLEDSAVYLCASSLALLYGYTFGSGTRLTVV.

The rearrangement links TRBV28 to TRBJ2-7; 8 bases are a match to TRBD1. Germline V gene lookup returns CDR1 MDHEN and CDR2 SYDVKM. The CDR3 runs 17 residues. Germline trimming cut 5 bases from V and 2 bases from J; bases unmatched to any gene: 14. The CDR3 is CASSPPRQGMGAYEQYF. CDR3 nucleotide sequence: TGTGCCAGCAGTCCCCCCCGACAGGGGATGGGGGCCTACGAGCAGTACTTC. The full variable domain, its missing parts supplied by reference TRBV28 and TRBJ2-7, is DVKVTQSSRYLVKRTGEKVFLECVQDMDHENMFWYRQDPGLGLRLIYFSYDVKMKEKGDIPEGYSVSREKKERFSLILESASTNQTSMYLCASSPPRQGMGAYEQYFGPGTRLTVT.